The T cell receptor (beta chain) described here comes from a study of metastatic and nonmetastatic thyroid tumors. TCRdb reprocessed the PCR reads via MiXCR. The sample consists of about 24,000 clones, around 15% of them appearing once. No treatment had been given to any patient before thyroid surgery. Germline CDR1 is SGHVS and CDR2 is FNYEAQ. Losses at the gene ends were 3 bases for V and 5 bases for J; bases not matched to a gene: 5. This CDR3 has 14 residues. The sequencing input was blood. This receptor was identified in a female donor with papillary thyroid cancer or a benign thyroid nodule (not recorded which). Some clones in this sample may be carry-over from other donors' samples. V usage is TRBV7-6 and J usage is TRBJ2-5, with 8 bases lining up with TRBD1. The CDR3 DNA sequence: TGTGCCAGCAGCTTTCGAACAGGGGGTGAGACCCAGTACTTC. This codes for CASSFRTGGETQYF.